These 8 T cell receptor beta chains were sequenced from one sample in a study of cytomegalovirus exposure and HLA in healthy donors (TCRdb year 2017). The library relied on the immunoSEQ multiplex PCR assay. TCRdb's version of the immuneACCESS table is confined to in-frame rearrangements and falls short of the full clone set. An unresolved V gene accounts for under half of the shortfall where checked; the remainder is of unknown origin. For this sample there are over 100,000 clones; 89% appear just once. The ten top clones hold about 1.2% of the sample. The sequencing input was PBMCs. Receptors were obtained from a woman aged 18 to 35 in good health and CMV-seronegative.

V is TRBV5-1 and J is TRBJ1-1, with 12 bases aligning to TRBD1. This CDR3 is built from 17 residues. CDR1 is SGHRS and CDR2 is YFSETQ in the germline V gene. V was pared by 1 base and J by 0 bases, with 4 bases of the junction left unmatched. CDR3 sequence reads: CASSLQGTGGMNTEAFF. The CDR3 nucleotides are TGCGCCAGCAGCTTGCAAGGGACAGGGGGCATGAACACTGAAGCTTTCTTT. Combining the CDR3 with reference TRBV5-1 and TRBJ1-1 gives the whole variable domain KAGVTQTPRYLIKTRGQQVTLSCSPISGHRSVSWYQQTPGQGLQFLFEYFSETQRNKGNFPGRFSGRQFSNSRSEMNVSTLELGDSALYLCASSLQGTGGMNTEAFFGQGTRLTVV.

This chain uses TRBV7-3 with TRBJ2-3, with a tentative D call TRBD2 (6 bases). V was trimmed by 4 bases and J by 0 bases, leaving 14 bases between them. This CDR3 has 16 amino acids. CDR1 is SGHTA, CDR2 FQGTGA, per germline. The CDR3 here is CASSSPPGLSTDTQYF. The CDR3 DNA sequence: TGTGCCAGCAGCTCTCCCCCGGGACTCAGCACAGATACGCAGTATTTT. Supplemented by reference TRBV7-3 and TRBJ2-3, the full variable domain reads GAGVSQTPSNKVTEKGKYVELRCDPISGHTALYWYRQSLGQGPEFLIYFQGTGAADDSGLPNDRFFAVRPEGSVSTLKIQRTERGDSAVYLCASSSPPGLSTDTQYFGPGTRLTVL.

This clone was observed once. This rearrangement joins TRBV4-1 to TRBJ1-2; perhaps TRBD1 as D (5 bases). Germline-derived CDR1 and CDR2 are MGHRA and YSYEKL. The CDR3 length is 17 residues. With 0 bases removed from V and 1 base from J, the gap between germline ends came to 15 bases. The CDR3 protein is CASSQDGRGAHNYGYTF. CDR3 DNA: TGCGCCAGCAGCCAAGATGGGAGGGGCGCCCATAACTATGGCTACACCTTC.

The chain joins TRBV19 to TRBJ2-3; 9 bases agree with TRBD2. J gave up 6 bases and V 4 bases, and 8 bases lay outside the gene matches. This CDR3 has 15 residues. Germline lookup yields CDR1 LNHDA and CDR2 SQIVND (reference sequence). CDR3 protein: CASSKRRGGHDTQYF. The CDR3 nucleotides are TGTGCCAGTAGTAAACGGCGGGGGGGCCATGATACGCAGTATTTT.

The rearrangement links TRBV19 to TRBJ2-1, with a tentative D call TRBD2 (7 bases). V lost 5 bases to trimming and J lost 9 bases, with 17 bases between them. The CDR3 consists of 14 residues. Germline V gene sequence: CDR1 LNHDA, CDR2 SQIVND (reference sequence). The CDR3 loop reads CASSEGGAISEQFF. The DNA of the CDR3 is TGTGCCAGTAGTGAGGGGGGGGCCATCAGTGAGCAGTTCTTC. The whole variable domain, remainder taken from reference TRBV19 and TRBJ2-1, is DGGITQSPKYLFRKEGQNVTLSCEQNLNHDAMYWYRQDPGQGLRLIYYSQIVNDFQKGDIAEGYSVSREKKESFPLTVTSAQKNPTAFYLCASSEGGAISEQFFGPGTRLTVL.

The rearrangement links TRBV15 to TRBJ1-2; D gene unclear. CDR3 length: 13 amino acids. Germline CDR1 LNHNV, CDR2 YYDKDF (reference sequence). Trimming took 3 bases from V and 8 from J, leaving 13 bases between them. CDR3: CATSRAGVLGYTF. The CDR3 DNA reads TGTGCCACCAGCAGGGCGGGAGTTCTCGGCTACACCTTC.

The rearrangement uses TRBV5-1 and TRBJ2-2; 7 nucleotides agree with TRBD1. The CDR3 runs 13 residues. Germline assignment: CDR1 SGHRS and CDR2 YFSETQ. Trimming at V came to 4 bases and at J to 9 bases, leaving 6 bases not matched to a gene. The CDR3 DNA reads as TGCGCCAGCAGCGAAACAGGGGACAGGGAGCTGTTTTTT. This encodes CASSETGDRELFF.

The V gene is TRBV21-1, the J gene TRBJ1-1; whether TRBD1, the table's D call, matches the DNA was not checked. TRBV21-1 is a pseudogene locus. This CDR3 contains 17 residues. The chain's CDR3 is CASSNEGIPRGHTEAFF. The CDR3 DNA sequence: TGTGCCAGCAGCAATGAGGGGATTCCTAGGGGGCACACTGAAGCTTTCTTT.